Presented here are 4 T cell receptor beta chains from one specimen sequenced in a study of glioma-infiltrating T cells. The iRepertoire nested amplicon-rescue multiplex PCR amplified TCR alpha and beta CDR3s from RNA. TCRdb re-derived calls from the multiplex PCR reads in MiXCR, one entry per CDR3 protein. The sample has approximately 12,000 distinct CDR3 sequences; about 25% are singletons. Sequencing was performed on glioma tissue, nonneoplastic brain tissue, or PBMCs (not recorded which). The source of these receptors is a human donor with low-grade glioma or glioblastoma, undergoing nonglioma brain surgery, or in good health (not recorded which).

With respect to this clonotype: This clone may be a read error of a much larger clone one base away. This rearrangement joins TRBV7-9 to TRBJ2-7; D call uncertain. Trimming removed 11 bases from V and 6 bases from J, with 17 bases in between. Germline-derived CDR1 and CDR2 are SEHNR and FQNEAQ (reference sequence). This CDR3 has 12 amino acids. CDR3 DNA: TGTGCCGGCACCATGAGCCGCGGCGAGCAGTACTTC. This codes for CAGTMSRGEQYF.

The chain is built from TRBV27 and TRBJ2-1; 7 bases fit TRBD2. The V and J ends lost 1 base and 4 bases, in that order; junction bases with no gene match: 4. CDR1 and CDR2 (germline): MNHEY, SMNVEV (reference sequence). The CDR3 has 15 residues. In DNA form, the CDR3 reads TGTGCCAGCAGTTTATTAGGCGGGAGTTACAATGAGCAGTTCTTC. Its translation: CASSLLGGSYNEQFF.

This clonotype was seen repeatedly, ten times or more. The chain has TRBV6-4 and TRBJ2-1; the match to TRBD1 covers 7 bases. The CDR3 is 14 residues long. V lost 5 bases to trimming and J lost 4 bases; unmatched junction nucleotides: 5. Germline loops: CDR1 MRHNA, CDR2 SNTAGT. In nucleotides, the CDR3 is TGTGCCAGCAGTACTGAGACAGGGTACAATGAGCAGTTCTTC. It is translated as CASSTETGYNEQFF.

The chain recombines TRBV30 with TRBJ1-1; D remains ambiguous. Trimming took 1 base from V and 1 from J, leaving 7 bases between them. The CDR3 contains 13 residues. Per the germline V gene, CDR1 is GTSNPN and CDR2 is SVGIG (reference sequence). The CDR3 bases are TGTGCCTGGAGTGATACATGGAACACTGAAGCTTTCTTT. This sequence encodes CAWSDTWNTEAFF.